This note documents a single TCR beta chain sequence. The antigen remains undetermined. The CDR3 is 14 amino acids. In germline, CDR1 is MNHEY, CDR2 SVGAGI. V lost 5 bases to trimming and J lost 5 bases; unmatched junction nucleotides: 8. This sample is drawn from a study of cytomegalovirus exposure and HLA in healthy donors. General study points: Earlier findings revealed that most TCR beta V segments proved productive either about 87% or about 30% of the time. In vitro checks showed that a few CMV-associated chains really do target CMV antigens.

Researchers ran the PCR with 60 Vbeta and 13 Jbeta primers. Clones were read by immunoSEQ multiplex PCR, and TCRdb kept only the in-frame ones, dropping some. In the table there are tens of thousands of clones, around 78% of which are singletons. V usage is TRBV6-5 and J usage is TRBJ2-7; 8 bases are shared with TRBD1. The specimen sequenced was PBMCs. This TCR derives from a man aged 18 to 29 in good health and CMV-seropositive. In DNA form, the CDR3 reads TGTGCCAGCAGTACGTGGACAGGGAGAGACGAGCAGTACTTC. Translated, it gives CASSTWTGRDEQYF.